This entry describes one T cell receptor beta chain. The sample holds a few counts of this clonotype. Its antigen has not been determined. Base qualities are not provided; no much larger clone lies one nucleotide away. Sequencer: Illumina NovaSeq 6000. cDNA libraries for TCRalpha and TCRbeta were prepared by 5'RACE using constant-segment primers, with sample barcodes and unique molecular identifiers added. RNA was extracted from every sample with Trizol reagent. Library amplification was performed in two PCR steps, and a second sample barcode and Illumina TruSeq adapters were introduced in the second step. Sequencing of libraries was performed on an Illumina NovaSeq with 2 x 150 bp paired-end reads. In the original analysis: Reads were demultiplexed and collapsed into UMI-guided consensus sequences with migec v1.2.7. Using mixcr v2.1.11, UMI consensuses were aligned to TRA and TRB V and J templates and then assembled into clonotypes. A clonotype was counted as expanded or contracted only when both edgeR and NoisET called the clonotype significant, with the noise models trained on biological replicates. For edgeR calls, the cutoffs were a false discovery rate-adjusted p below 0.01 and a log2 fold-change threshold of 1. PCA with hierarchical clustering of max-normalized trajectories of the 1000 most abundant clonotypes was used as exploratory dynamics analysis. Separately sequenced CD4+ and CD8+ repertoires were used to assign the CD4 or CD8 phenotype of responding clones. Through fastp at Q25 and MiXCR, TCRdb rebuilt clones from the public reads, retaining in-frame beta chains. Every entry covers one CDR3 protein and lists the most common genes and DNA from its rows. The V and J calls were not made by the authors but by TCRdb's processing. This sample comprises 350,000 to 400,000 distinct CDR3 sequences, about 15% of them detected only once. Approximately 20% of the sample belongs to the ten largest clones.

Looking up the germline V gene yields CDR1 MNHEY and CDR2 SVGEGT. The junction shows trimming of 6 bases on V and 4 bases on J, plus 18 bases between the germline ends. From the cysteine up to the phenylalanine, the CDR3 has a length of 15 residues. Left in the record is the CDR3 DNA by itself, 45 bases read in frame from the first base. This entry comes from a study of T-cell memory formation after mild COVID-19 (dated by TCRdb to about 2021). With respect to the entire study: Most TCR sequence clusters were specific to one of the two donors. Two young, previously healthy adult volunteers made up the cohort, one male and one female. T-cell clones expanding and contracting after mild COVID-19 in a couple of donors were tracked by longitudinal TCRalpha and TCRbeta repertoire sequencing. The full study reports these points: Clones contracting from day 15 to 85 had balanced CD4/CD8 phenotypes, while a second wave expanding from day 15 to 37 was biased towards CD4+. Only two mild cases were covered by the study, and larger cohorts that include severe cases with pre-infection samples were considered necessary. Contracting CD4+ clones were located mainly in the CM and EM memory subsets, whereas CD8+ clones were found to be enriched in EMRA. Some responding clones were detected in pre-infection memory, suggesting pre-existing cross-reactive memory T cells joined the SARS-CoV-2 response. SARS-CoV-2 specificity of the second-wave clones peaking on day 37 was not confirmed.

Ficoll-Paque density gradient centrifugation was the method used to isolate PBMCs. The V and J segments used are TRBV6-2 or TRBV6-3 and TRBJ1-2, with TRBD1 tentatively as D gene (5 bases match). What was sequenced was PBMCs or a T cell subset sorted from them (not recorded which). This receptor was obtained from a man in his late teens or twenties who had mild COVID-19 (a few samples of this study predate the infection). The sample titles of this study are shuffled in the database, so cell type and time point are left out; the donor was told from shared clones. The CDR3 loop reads CASRFPGPKFYGYTF. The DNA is TGTGCCAGCAGATTCCCGGGACCAAAATTCTATGGCTACACCTTC.